Each of the 32 T cell receptor beta chains below was sequenced from the same sample in a study of blood T cell repertoires in COVID-19. Assay: immunoSEQ multiplex PCR; the TCRdb copy retains only in-frame clones and omits some. The repertoire holds about 170,000 clones, with about four fifths as singletons. The sample was peripheral blood. Receptors were obtained from a human donor with acute or convalescent COVID-19. The donor label of this sample is uncertain.

The chain carries TRBV19 and TRBJ2-2; 9 nucleotides match TRBD2. The V gene's germline CDR1 is LNHDA and CDR2 SQIVND (reference sequence). V gave up 1 base and J gave up 6 bases; unmatched junction bases: 6. The CDR3 totals 16 residues. The CDR3 DNA reads as TGTGCCAGTAGTATAGGGACAGCGGGGGGCCCCGGGGAGCTGTTTTTT. This encodes CASSIGTAGGPGELFF.

Here the CDR3 reads CASSPQGIAVPGEQYF. For the CDR3, the DNA is TGTGCCAGCAGCCCGCAAGGTATAGCAGTCCCGGGGGAGCAGTATTTT. The V gene is TRBV11-3, the J gene TRBJ2-3; a weak D match, TRBD2 (6 bases). The CDR3 length is 16 residues. Trimming left V 5 bases short and J 11 bases short, with 26 bases between. Germline lookup yields CDR1 SGHNT and CDR2 YENEEA.

This clone was picked up one time. The V call is TRBV2, the J call TRBJ2-3; no reliable D call. V was shortened by 9 bases and J by 2 bases, with 12 bases between the two germline ends. Germline V gene sequence: CDR1 SNHLY, CDR2 FYNNEI. The CDR3 is 13 residues long. The CDR3 here is CASLVTTTDTQYF. The DNA of the CDR3 is TGTGCCAGTCTCGTTACAACCACAGATACGCAGTATTTT.

With regard to this clone: The sample holds other DNA sequences that translate to the same CDR3. The chain recombines TRBV12-3 or TRBV12-4 with TRBJ2-5; D gene uncertain. There are 11 residues in the CDR3. The V and J ends lost 3 bases and 5 bases respectively, with 4 bases between them. CDR3 residues: CASSFRETQYF. Here the CDR3 DNA reads TGTGCCAGCAGTTTTCGGGAGACCCAGTACTTC.

The V call is TRBV6-6, the J call TRBJ2-3, with unresolved D. V shed 2 bases and J shed 3 bases, with 12 bases lying between them. Germline V gene data show CDR1 as MNHNY and CDR2 as SVGAGI (reference sequence). The CDR3 covers 15 residues. The CDR3 sequence is CASSYEGPRTDTQYF. CDR3 bases: TGTGCCAGCAGTTACGAAGGTCCCAGGACAGATACGCAGTATTTT.

The CDR3 DNA reads TGTGCCAGCTCACCAGCGGGCCAAACGGTCTACGAGCAGTACTTC. As protein: CASSPAGQTVYEQYF. This chain links TRBV18 with TRBJ2-7, with D possibly being TRBD2 (5 bases). Germline CDR1 is KGHSH and CDR2 is LQKENI. The CDR3 spans 15 residues. The V end was cut by 2 bases, the J end by 3 bases, with 14 bases between.

The chain has TRBV7-3 and TRBJ1-2; no definite D call. CDR3 size: 14 residues. V shed 1 base and J shed 0 bases, with 6 bases lying between them. Germline V gene lookup returns CDR1 SGHTA and CDR2 FQGTGA. In DNA form, the CDR3 reads TGTGCCAGCAGCTTAAGGAGTTCTAACTATGGCTACACCTTC. Amino acid sequence: CASSLRSSNYGYTF.

This chain connects TRBV29-1 to TRBJ2-6; D gene ambiguous. CDR3 size: 14 residues. Trimming stripped 3 bases from V and 2 bases from J, with 8 bases between. Per germline, CDR1 SQVTM and CDR2 ANQGSEA. As DNA, the CDR3 is TGCAGCGTTGAGGTACTCACTGGGGCCAACGTCCTGACTTTC. Amino acids: CSVEVLTGANVLTF.

The V call is TRBV7-8, the J call TRBJ1-1; 9 nucleotides align to TRBD1. With V trimmed by 5 bases and J by 5 bases, 6 bases remained unmatched. The CDR3 length is 14 residues. Germline CDR1 reads SGHVS; CDR2 reads FQNEAQ. The CDR3 region is CASSGYRGQTEAFF. In nucleotides, the CDR3 is TGTGCCAGCAGCGGGTACAGGGGGCAAACTGAAGCTTTCTTT. The whole variable domain, filled in from reference TRBV7-8 and TRBJ1-1, reads GAGVSQSPRYKVAKRGQDVALRCDPISGHVSLFWYQQALGQGPEFLTYFQNEAQLDKSGLPSDRFFAERPEGSVSTLKIQRTQQEDSAVYLCASSGYRGQTEAFFGQGTRLTVV.

The J gene is TRBJ2-1, the V gene TRBV7-2, with 8 bases lining up with TRBD1. This CDR3 has 15 residues. Germline V gene data show CDR1 as SGHTA and CDR2 as FQGNSA. V shed 5 bases and J 4 bases; nucleotides not matched to a gene: 7. DNA of the CDR3: TGTGCCAGCAGCCCGCGGGACAGGATATACAATGAGCAGTTCTTC. This encodes CASSPRDRIYNEQFF.

The chain couples TRBV4-2 to TRBJ1-1; 7 nucleotides match TRBD1. Germline values: CDR1 LGHNA, CDR2 YNFKEQ. There are 16 residues in the CDR3. The V and J ends lost 0 bases and 1 base, in that order; junction bases with no gene match: 5. CDR3 DNA: TGTGCCAGCAGCCAAGAAGTCGGACAGGCGAACACTGAAGCTTTCTTT. It specifies CASSQEVGQANTEAFF.

This clone has more than one count but fewer than ten. This sequence joins TRBV5-6 and TRBJ1-3; weak D call: TRBD1 (5 bases). Trimming took off 4 bases at V and 1 base at J, with 9 bases between the two ends. Per germline, CDR1 SGHDT and CDR2 YYEEEE. CDR3 size: 14 residues. The CDR3 DNA reads TGTGCCAGCAGCCCAGGGTTTTCTGGAAACACCATATATTTT. It yields the protein CASSPGFSGNTIYF.

The chain recombines TRBV5-1 with TRBJ2-1; 8 bases map to TRBD2. The CDR3 sequence is 15 residues long. The J segment lost 4 bases and the V segment lost 0 bases, leaving 3 bases of the junction unmatched. Germline lookup yields CDR1 SGHRS and CDR2 YFSETQ. The CDR3 bases are TGCGCCAGCAGCTTGGGGCCTAGCGGGTACAATGAGCAGTTCTTC. Translation: CASSLGPSGYNEQFF.

Only one count was recorded for this clone. The V call is TRBV7-8, the J call TRBJ1-6; 9 positions match TRBD1. From germline, CDR1 is SGHVS and CDR2 FQNEAQ. The CDR3 totals 15 residues. With 4 bases clipped from V and 8 bases from J, the junction kept 6 bases outside the gene matches. CDR3 protein: CASSSGQGWDSPLHF. DNA of the CDR3: TGTGCCAGCAGCTCAGGACAGGGGTGGGATTCACCCCTCCACTTT.

The chain joins TRBV5-1 to TRBJ2-5; 7 positions agree with TRBD1. This CDR3 comprises 13 residues. The V gene's germline CDR1 is SGHRS and CDR2 YFSETQ. V lost 2 bases, J lost 5 bases, and 3 bases stayed unmatched. The CDR3 DNA sequence: TGCGCCAGCAGCTTACAGGGGCGGGAGACCCAGTACTTC. Its protein product is CASSLQGRETQYF.

The chain links TRBV28 to TRBJ2-7; maybe TRBD1 (6 bases). The germline V and J ends were trimmed by 3 bases and 2 bases, with 14 bases remaining between them. Germline V gene lookup returns CDR1 MDHEN and CDR2 SYDVKM. This CDR3 is built from 15 residues. CDR3 DNA sequence: TGTGCCAGCAGTTTTAAGCCTGAGGGGGCCTACGAGCAGTACTTC. It codes for CASSFKPEGAYEQYF. The variable domain in full, with the rest retrieved from reference TRBV28 and TRBJ2-7, is DVKVTQSSRYLVKRTGEKVFLECVQDMDHENMFWYRQDPGLGLRLIYFSYDVKMKEKGDIPEGYSVSREKKERFSLILESASTNQTSMYLCASSFKPEGAYEQYFGPGTRLTVT.

The rearrangement joins TRBV2 to TRBJ2-7, with TRBD2 matching 8 bases. J was trimmed by 2 bases and V by 1 base; bases with no gene match: 4. Germline loops: CDR1 SNHLY, CDR2 FYNNEI. The CDR3 loop spans 15 amino acids. CDR3 in DNA: TGTGCCAGCAGTGAAGGTAGCGGGGATCCCTACGAGCAGTACTTC. Translation: CASSEGSGDPYEQYF. The full variable domain, with the rest looked up from reference TRBV2 and TRBJ2-7, is EPEVTQTPSHQVTQMGQEVILRCVPISNHLYFYWYRQILGQKVEFLVSFYNNEISEKSEIFDDQFSVERPDGSNFTLKIRSTKLEDSAMYFCASSEGSGDPYEQYFGPGTRLTVT.

The genes are TRBV2 and TRBJ1-5, with D unclear. This CDR3 is 15 amino acids long. In germline, CDR1 is SNHLY, CDR2 FYNNEI. The V gene lost 4 bases and the J gene lost 0 bases, with 10 bases spanning the gap. CDR3 sequence reads: CASSVGSYSNQPQHF. The CDR3 DNA sequence: TGTGCCAGCAGTGTAGGGAGTTATAGCAATCAGCCCCAGCATTTT.

The chain employs TRBV5-1 and TRBJ2-7; the D gene is possibly TRBD1 (6 bases). The CDR3 has 15 amino acids. Trimming stripped 3 bases from V and 4 bases from J, with 17 bases between. In germline, CDR1 is SGHRS, CDR2 YFSETQ. As DNA, the CDR3 is TGCGCCAGCAGCTCCCTAAAGGACAGATTATACGAGCAGTACTTC. Protein sequence: CASSSLKDRLYEQYF.

This rearrangement joins TRBV29-1 to TRBJ1-4; 9 bases are shared with TRBD1. The ends lost 6 bases at V and 6 bases at J; junction bases unmatched: 5. Germline lookup yields CDR1 SQVTM and CDR2 ANQGSEA. The CDR3 is 13 amino acids. The CDR3 protein is CSVRTGADEKLFF. CDR3 nucleotides: TGCAGCGTAAGGACAGGGGCAGATGAAAAACTGTTTTTT. The full variable domain, rest sourced from reference TRBV29-1 and TRBJ1-4, is SAVISQKPSRDICQRGTSLTIQCQVDSQVTMMFWYRQQPGQSLTLIATANQGSEATYESGFVIDKFPISRPNLTFSTLTVSNMSPEDSSIYLCSVRTGADEKLFFGSGTQLSVL.

The genes are TRBV12-5 and TRBJ1-3, with D perhaps matching TRBD1 (5 bases). Germline CDR1 and CDR2: LGHNT and FRNRAP. Trimming cost V 5 bases and J 5 bases, with 13 bases left between them. This CDR3 is 14 amino acids long. The CDR3 sequence is CASGQPGGRNTIYF. The CDR3 region has the DNA TGTGCTAGTGGTCAACCCGGGGGGAGAAACACCATATATTTT.

The rearrangement links TRBV11-3 to TRBJ2-5; 7 positions match TRBD2. After removal of 0 bases from V and 4 bases from J, the junction contained 5 bases not matched to a gene. The CDR3 is 15 residues long. The germline V gene has CDR1 SGHNT and CDR2 YENEEA. The CDR3 spells CASSLDGGSSETQYF. In nucleotides, the CDR3 is TGTGCCAGCAGCTTAGATGGCGGGAGTTCAGAGACCCAGTACTTC.

This clone was picked up a small number of times. The rearrangement links TRBV30 to TRBJ1-2; 7 bases align to TRBD1. The CDR3 is 12 amino acids. With V trimmed by 5 bases and J by 8 bases, 8 bases remained unmatched. Germline V lookup: CDR1 GTSNPN, CDR2 SVGIG (reference sequence). CDR3 sequence reads: CAWGQAFGGYTF. The CDR3 DNA follows: TGTGCCTGGGGACAGGCCTTTGGGGGCTACACCTTC.

The rearrangement links TRBV11-3 to TRBJ2-2; possibly TRBD2 for D (5 bases). Per germline, CDR1 SGHNT and CDR2 YENEEA. The ends were cut back, 1 base at V and 7 bases at J, with 7 bases in the middle. The CDR3 runs 13 residues. The CDR3 DNA reads TGTGCCAGCAGCTTAGGACGGGGCGGGGAGCTGTTTTTT. Its protein is CASSLGRGGELFF.

The rearrangement uses TRBV5-1 and TRBJ1-5; D gene ambiguous. In germline, CDR1 is SGHRS, CDR2 YFSETQ. Trimming pared 4 bases from V and 9 bases from J, leaving 14 bases between. This CDR3 has 13 amino acids. For the CDR3, the DNA is TGCGCCAGCAGCCCCCGGGCCGGAGGGCCCCAGCATTTT. It specifies CASSPRAGGPQHF.

This chain joins TRBV5-4 and TRBJ2-5; 7 bases are a match to TRBD2. Trimming removed 4 bases from V and 5 bases from J; junction bases left unmatched: 8. The length of the CDR3 is 14 residues. In germline, CDR1 is SGHNT, CDR2 YYREEE (reference sequence). The CDR3 DNA is TGTGCCAGCAGCCCCGGGGGGAGGTCGGAGACCCAGTACTTC. It codes for CASSPGGRSETQYF.

This chain connects TRBV6-5 to TRBJ2-4; TRBD2 might be the D (5 bases). The CDR3 contains 11 residues. The germline V and J ends were trimmed by 8 bases and 7 bases, with 9 bases remaining between them. Germline lookup yields CDR1 MNHEY and CDR2 SVGAGI. The CDR3 is CASLARNIQYF. In DNA form, the CDR3 reads TGTGCCAGCTTAGCGCGTAACATTCAGTACTTC.

The gene calls are TRBV6-5 and TRBJ1-5; D is possibly TRBD1 (5 bases). CDR1 and CDR2 from the germline V gene are MNHEY and SVGAGI. The CDR3 extends over 14 amino acids. V lost 0 bases and J lost 4, with 7 bases in between. In nucleotides, the CDR3 is TGTGCCAGCAGTTACTCCCACAGGAATCAGCCCCAGCATTTT. This gives the protein CASSYSHRNQPQHF.

The chain couples TRBV10-3 to TRBJ1-1, with 8 bases matching TRBD1. Germline V lookup: CDR1 ENHRY, CDR2 SYGVKD. The CDR3 covers 16 residues. V trimming: 4 bases; J trimming: 0 bases; junction bases outside the gene matches: 7. As DNA, the CDR3 is TGTGCCATCAGTGGTAGAGGACAGGGTTTGAACACTGAAGCTTTCTTT. Protein: CAISGRGQGLNTEAFF.

This sequence joins TRBV19 and TRBJ2-1, with TRBD1 matching over 9 bases. V lost 3 bases and J lost 9; bases outside the gene matches: 6. CDR1 and CDR2 from the germline V gene are LNHDA and SQIVND (reference sequence). The CDR3 totals 14 residues. CDR3 sequence reads: CASSMSQGAGEQFF. The CDR3 bases are TGTGCCAGTAGTATGTCACAGGGGGCGGGTGAGCAGTTCTTC.

The chain has TRBV5-1 and TRBJ1-4, with TRBD1 matching 8 bases. Germline V gene sequence: CDR1 SGHRS, CDR2 YFSETQ. With V trimmed by 6 bases and J by 8 bases, 12 bases remained unmatched. This CDR3 is built from 15 residues. In nucleotides, the CDR3 is TGCGCCAGCAAAATTGGACAGGGATTGTTGGAAAAACTGTTTTTT. This translates into CASKIGQGLLEKLFF.

The rearrangement links TRBV4-2 to TRBJ1-4; no definite D call. CDR1 is LGHNA, CDR2 YNFKEQ, per germline. The V and J ends lost 0 bases and 0 bases respectively, with 5 bases between them. CDR3 length: 15 residues. CDR3 amino acids: CASSQDQATNEKLFF. The CDR3 nucleotides are TGTGCCAGCAGCCAAGATCAGGCAACTAATGAAAAACTGTTTTTT.